One TCR beta chain is described in this entry. This sample is part of a study of T cells in Graves' hyperthyroidism and ophthalmopathy. RNA transcripts gave rise to amplified TCR beta CDR3 regions. First-round RT-PCR of the TCR CDR3 relied on the HTBI primer set. One entry per CDR3 protein, called by TCRdb with MiXCR from the multiplex PCR reads. The sample consists of approximately 620,000 distinct CDR3 sequences, roughly a sixth of them appearing once. Trimming removed 5 bases at V and 0 bases at J, with 23 bases between. Germline CDR1 and CDR2: LNHDA and SQIVND (reference sequence). This CDR3 has 19 residues.

V and J are TRBV19 and TRBJ2-1, with TRBD2 as a possible D gene (5 bases). The TCR originated in a woman between 35 and 50 years old with Graves' ophthalmopathy. The specimen was blood. CDR3 sequence: CASSPVVQKTKTSYNEQFF. The CDR3 DNA reads TGTGCCAGTAGTCCCGTGGTACAAAAGACTAAAACCTCCTACAATGAGCAGTTCTTC.